The T cell receptor (beta chain) under discussion was sequenced for a study of OX40 agonist ivuxolimab in advanced cancers. The data were produced by immunoSEQ multiplex PCR, yet TCRdb's version contains in-frame clones alone and is incomplete. This sample carries 80,000 or so clones, around 90% of them seen once, and the ten largest clones take roughly 0.33%. Germline V gene lookup returns CDR1 MDHEN and CDR2 SYDVKM. CDR3 length: 14 amino acids. V lost 5 bases and J lost 2, with 7 bases in between. Any history of autoimmune disease or systemic immunosuppression disqualified patients. The sequences come from CD4+ or CD8+ T cells sorted from blood, collected in a trial of the OX40 agonist ivuxolimab. This clonotype was sampled from an adult with an advanced solid tumor such as melanoma, head and neck, liver or kidney cancer. The chain uses TRBV28 and TRBJ2-6, with unresolved D. The chain's CDR3 is CASSHAPGANVLTF. CDR3 sequence (DNA): TGTGCCAGCAGTCACGCCCCTGGGGCCAACGTCCTGACTTTC.